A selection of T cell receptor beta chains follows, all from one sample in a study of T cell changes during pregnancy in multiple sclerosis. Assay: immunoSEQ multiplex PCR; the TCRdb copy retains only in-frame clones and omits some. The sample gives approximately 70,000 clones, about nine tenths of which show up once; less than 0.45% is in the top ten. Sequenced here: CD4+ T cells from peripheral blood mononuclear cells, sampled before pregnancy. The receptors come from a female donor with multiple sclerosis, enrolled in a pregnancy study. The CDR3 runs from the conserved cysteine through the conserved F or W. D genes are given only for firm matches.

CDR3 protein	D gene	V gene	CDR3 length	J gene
CASSSAAGAYQETQYF	NA	TRBV28	16	TRBJ2-5
CASSPTASGYTGELFF	TRBD2	TRBV9	16	TRBJ2-2
CASSRQPRNIATGELFF	NA	TRBV7-3	17	TRBJ2-2
CASISVRGGYEQYF	NA	TRBV6-6	14	TRBJ2-7
CASSLESDRGRFMIEAFF	TRBD1	TRBV7-8	18	TRBJ1-1
CASSLAGRNTEAFF	NA	TRBV7-9	14	TRBJ1-1
CSARWGMANTEAFF	NA	TRBV29-1	14	TRBJ1-1
CASSQTPAGTEAFF	NA	TRBV4-1	14	TRBJ1-1
CASSLDRVNTEAFF	TRBD1	TRBV7-6	14	TRBJ1-1
CSVDPAGGPAGGEQYF	TRBD2	TRBV29-1	16	TRBJ2-7
CASSPGDSDNSPLHF	TRBD1	TRBV28	15	TRBJ1-6
CASAFRESSYNEQFF	NA	TRBV6-5	15	TRBJ2-1
CASSFYLNGEQYF	NA	TRBV5-6	13	TRBJ2-7
CASTPIGRPNTEAFF	NA	TRBV9	15	TRBJ1-1
CASSERRGGDEKLFF	NA	TRBV6-1	15	TRBJ1-4
CASSQFRQGNQPQHF	TRBD1	TRBV4-3	15	TRBJ1-5
CASSGTGVRRGYTF	TRBD1	TRBV19	14	TRBJ1-2
CASSIAGGLSGELFF	NA	TRBV19	15	TRBJ2-2
CASSLRTGPYEQYF	NA	TRBV5-6	14	TRBJ2-7
CASSQALPSSGNTIYF	NA	TRBV4-1	16	TRBJ1-3
CASSLEGTTTDTQYF	TRBD2	TRBV5-1	15	TRBJ2-3
CASSLKRRLLNTEAFF	NA	TRBV7-6	16	TRBJ1-1
CASSLEDVGWTEAFF	NA	TRBV7-8	15	TRBJ1-1
CASSNQGNTEAFF	NA	TRBV28	13	TRBJ1-1
CASSLSDRGNTGELFF	TRBD1	TRBV27	16	TRBJ2-2
CASSSGQLKNTGELFF	TRBD1	TRBV28	16	TRBJ2-2
CAINDRGRNYGYTF	TRBD1	TRBV10-3	14	TRBJ1-2